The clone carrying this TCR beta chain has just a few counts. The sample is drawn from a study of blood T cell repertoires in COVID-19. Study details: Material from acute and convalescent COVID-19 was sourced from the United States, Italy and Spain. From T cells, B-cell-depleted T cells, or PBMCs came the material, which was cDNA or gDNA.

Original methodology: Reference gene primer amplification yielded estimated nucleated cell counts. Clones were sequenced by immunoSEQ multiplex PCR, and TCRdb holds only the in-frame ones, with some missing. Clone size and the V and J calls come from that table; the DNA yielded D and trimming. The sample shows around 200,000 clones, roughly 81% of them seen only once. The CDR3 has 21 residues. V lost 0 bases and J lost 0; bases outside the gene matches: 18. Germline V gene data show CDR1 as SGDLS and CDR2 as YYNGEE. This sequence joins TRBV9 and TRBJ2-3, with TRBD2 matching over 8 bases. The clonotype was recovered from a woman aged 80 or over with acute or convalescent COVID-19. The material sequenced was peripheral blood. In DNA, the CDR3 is TGTGCCAGCAGCGTAGGTGGGGTACTAGCGGTCGGCCGGCTTAGCACAGATACGCAGTATTTT. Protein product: CASSVGGVLAVGRLSTDTQYF.